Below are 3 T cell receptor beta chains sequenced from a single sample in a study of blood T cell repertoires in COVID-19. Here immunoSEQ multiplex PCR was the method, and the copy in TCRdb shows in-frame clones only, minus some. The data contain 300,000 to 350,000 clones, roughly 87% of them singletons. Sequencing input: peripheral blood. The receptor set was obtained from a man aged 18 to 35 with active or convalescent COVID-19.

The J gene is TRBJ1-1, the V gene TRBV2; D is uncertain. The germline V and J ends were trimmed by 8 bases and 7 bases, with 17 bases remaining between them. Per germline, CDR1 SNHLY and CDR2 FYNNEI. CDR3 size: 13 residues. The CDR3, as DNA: TGTGCCAGCGGTTGGACCGGGAATAATGAAGCTTTCTTT. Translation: CASGWTGNNEAFF. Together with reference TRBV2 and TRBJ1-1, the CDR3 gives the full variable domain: EPEVTQTPSHQVTQMGQEVILRCVPISNHLYFYWYRQILGQKVEFLVSFYNNEISEKSEIFDDQFSVERPDGSNFTLKIRSTKLEDSAMYFCASGWTGNNEAFFGQGTRLTVV.

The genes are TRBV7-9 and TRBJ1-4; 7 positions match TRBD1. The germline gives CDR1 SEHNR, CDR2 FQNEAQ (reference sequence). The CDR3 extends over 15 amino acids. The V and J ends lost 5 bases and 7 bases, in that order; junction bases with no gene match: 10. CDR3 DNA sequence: TGTGCCAGCAGCAACGACAGGGACTGGGGTGAAAAACTGTTTTTT. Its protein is CASSNDRDWGEKLFF.

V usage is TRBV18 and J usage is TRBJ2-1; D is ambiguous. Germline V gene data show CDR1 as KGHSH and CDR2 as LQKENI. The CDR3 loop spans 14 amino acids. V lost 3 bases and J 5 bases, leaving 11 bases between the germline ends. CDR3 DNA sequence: TGTGCCAGCTCACCGTCTAAGCAACACAATGAGCAGTTCTTC. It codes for CASSPSKQHNEQFF. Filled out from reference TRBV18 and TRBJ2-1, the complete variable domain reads NAGVMQNPRHLVRRRGQEARLRCSPMKGHSHVYWYRQLPEEGLKFMVYLQKENIIDESGMPKERFSAEFPKEGPSILRIQQVVRGDSAAYFCASSPSKQHNEQFFGPGTRLTVL.